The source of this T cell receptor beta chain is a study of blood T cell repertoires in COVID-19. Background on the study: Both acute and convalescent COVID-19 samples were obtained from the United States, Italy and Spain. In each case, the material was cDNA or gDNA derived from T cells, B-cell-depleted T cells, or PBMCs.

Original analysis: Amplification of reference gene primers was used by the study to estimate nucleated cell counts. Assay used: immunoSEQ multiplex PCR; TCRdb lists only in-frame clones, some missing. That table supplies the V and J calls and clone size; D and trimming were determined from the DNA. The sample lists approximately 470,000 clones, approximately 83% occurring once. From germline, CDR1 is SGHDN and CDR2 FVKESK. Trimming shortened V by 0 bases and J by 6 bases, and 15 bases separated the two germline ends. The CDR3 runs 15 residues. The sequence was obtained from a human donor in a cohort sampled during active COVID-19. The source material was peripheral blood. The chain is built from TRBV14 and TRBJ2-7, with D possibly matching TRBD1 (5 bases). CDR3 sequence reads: CASSQDRGGLGEQYF. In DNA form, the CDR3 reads TGTGCCAGCAGCCAAGATAGGGGCGGTTTAGGCGAGCAGTACTTC.